This TCR beta chain was recovered during a study of T cell responses to AZD1222 COVID-19 vaccine. Study-wide background: Recipients boosted at about 4 weeks or about 12 weeks are pooled. Overall study results and limits: Increased Spike-specific TCR breadth and depth were observed after two AZD1222 doses. Within unmutated variant regions lay the reported targets of nearly half of spike-specific TCRs.

A note on this clone: The antigen is unknown.

Germline CDR1 and CDR2: LGHDT and YNNKEL (reference sequence). The length of the CDR3 is 16 residues. V shed 6 bases and J 5 bases; nucleotides not matched to a gene: 8. Method: immunoSEQ multiplex PCR; TCRdb's copy keeps in-frame clones and lacks some. In the table there are about 150,000 clones, roughly 85% of which are singletons. The clonotype comes from an adult in good health. The chain couples TRBV3-1 (or the pseudogene TRBV3-2) to TRBJ2-2, with 11 bases identical to TRBD1. The starting material was peripheral blood, obtained on day 0 of AZD1222 vaccination. This CDR3 reads CASRPTGQGATGELFF. The CDR3 coding sequence is TGTGCCAGCAGACCAACCGGACAGGGGGCGACCGGGGAGCTGTTTTTT.